This T cell receptor (beta chain) was observed in a study of tumor-infiltrating lymphocytes in localized non-small cell lung cancer. The overall study: Several tumor histologies, both smoking statuses, and some post-neoadjuvant chemotherapy samples were included. Overall study findings and caveats: Immunotypes IM1 and IM2 had similar TCR-derived T-cell fractions. TCR sequencing covered a subset of patients with enough tissue. Tumors had more T cell infiltration than uninvolved lung, per TCRbeta sequencing and CD3 counts.

TCRdb's copy holds only in-frame clones and misses some; the assay was immunoSEQ multiplex PCR. The sample has 13,000 or so clones, about 64% seen once. This clone appeared a few times. Its antigen is currently unknown. The V and J ends lost 0 bases and 4 bases respectively, with 10 bases between them. CDR1 and CDR2 (germline): SGDLS, YYNGEE. The CDR3 is made up of 14 amino acids. The sequencing sample was made of uninvolved lung tissue not adjacent to the tumor. This chain connects TRBV9 to TRBJ1-1; no clear D. The TCR originated in a human donor with non-small cell lung cancer. The CDR3 here is CASSVGVGGTEAFF. The CDR3 DNA sequence: TGTGCCAGCAGCGTAGGGGTCGGTGGCACTGAAGCTTTCTTT.